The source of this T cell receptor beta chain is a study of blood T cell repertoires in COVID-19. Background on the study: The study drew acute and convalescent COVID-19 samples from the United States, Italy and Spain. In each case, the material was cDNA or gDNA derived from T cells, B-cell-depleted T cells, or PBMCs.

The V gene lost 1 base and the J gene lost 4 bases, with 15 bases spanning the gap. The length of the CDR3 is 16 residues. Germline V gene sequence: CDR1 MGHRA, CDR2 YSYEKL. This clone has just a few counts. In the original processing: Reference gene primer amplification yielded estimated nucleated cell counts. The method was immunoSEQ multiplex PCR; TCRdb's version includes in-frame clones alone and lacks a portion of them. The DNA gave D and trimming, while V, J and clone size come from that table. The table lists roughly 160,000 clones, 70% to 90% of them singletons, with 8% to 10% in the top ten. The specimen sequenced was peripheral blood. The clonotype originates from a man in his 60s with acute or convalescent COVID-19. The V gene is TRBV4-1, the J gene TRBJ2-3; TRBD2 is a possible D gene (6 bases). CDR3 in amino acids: CASSQGGFAGPDTQYF. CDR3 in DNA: TGCGCCAGCAGCCAAGGGGGTTTTGCGGGACCAGATACGCAGTATTTT.